This T cell receptor beta chain appears in the sequencing data of a study of early T cells in non-severe SARS-CoV-2 infection. Study in general: Chains were not paired, and sequencing was done on bulk RNA from unsorted whole blood.

Notes on the study in general: There was a bias toward anti-spike CD8 responses in VDJdb matching, which missed private and CD4 specificities.

Researchers tagged individual cDNA molecules with unique molecular identifiers. One entry per CDR3 protein results from TCRdb running MiXCR on the 5' RACE reads. Seen here are 70,000 or so distinct CDR3 sequences, approximately 15% observed once, and the top ten hold roughly 13%. Worth noting for this clonotype: Its cognate antigen is unknown.

Germline V CDR1 and CDR2: ENHRY, SYGVKD. V gave up 6 bases and J gave up 2 bases; unmatched junction bases: 2. The CDR3 runs 13 residues. The sequence was obtained from an adult who was a healthcare worker with PCR-confirmed SARS-CoV-2 infection or an uninfected control (not recorded which). The V call is TRBV10-3, the J call TRBJ1-1, with 8 nucleotides matching TRBD1. Sequencing used whole blood. The chain's CDR3 is CAIRDRENTEAFF. CDR3 bases: TGTGCCATCAGGGACAGGGAAAACACTGAAGCTTTCTTT.